This T cell receptor beta chain was recorded in a study of blood T cell repertoires in COVID-19. Overall study: PBMCs, B-cell-depleted T cells, or T cells were the source of the cDNA or gDNA that made up the material.

Data came from immunoSEQ multiplex PCR; TCRdb stores just in-frame clones and leaves some out. This table holds 300,000 to 400,000 clones, approximately 87% found once. This CDR3 comprises 14 residues. V gave up 5 bases and J gave up 7 bases, with 14 bases separating them. The germline V gene has CDR1 SNHLY and CDR2 FYNNEI. This clone was observed a single time. Sequenced sample: peripheral blood. This chain joins TRBV2 and TRBJ1-4, with D possibly being TRBD1 (6 bases). This TCR derives from a woman aged 45-65 years who had recovered from COVID-19. The CDR3 here is CASSKTGKGEKLFF. The DNA for the CDR3 is TGTGCCAGCAGTAAAACAGGGAAGGGTGAAAAACTGTTTTTT. The variable domain in full, completed from reference TRBV2 and TRBJ1-4, reads EPEVTQTPSHQVTQMGQEVILRCVPISNHLYFYWYRQILGQKVEFLVSFYNNEISEKSEIFDDQFSVERPDGSNFTLKIRSTKLEDSAMYFCASSKTGKGEKLFFGSGTQLSVL.